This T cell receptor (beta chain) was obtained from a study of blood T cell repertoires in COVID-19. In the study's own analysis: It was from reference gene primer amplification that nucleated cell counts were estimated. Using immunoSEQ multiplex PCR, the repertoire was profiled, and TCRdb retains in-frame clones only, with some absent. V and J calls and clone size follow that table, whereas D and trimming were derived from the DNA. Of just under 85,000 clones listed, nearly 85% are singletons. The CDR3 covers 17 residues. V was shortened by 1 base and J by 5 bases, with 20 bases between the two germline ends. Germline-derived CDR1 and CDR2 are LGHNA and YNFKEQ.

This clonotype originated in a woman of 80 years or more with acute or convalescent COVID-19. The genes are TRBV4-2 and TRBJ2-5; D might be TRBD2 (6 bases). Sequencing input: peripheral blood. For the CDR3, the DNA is TGTGCCAGCAGCCAAGTTAAACGCGGGATGGCGGGGGAGACCCAGTACTTC. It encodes CASSQVKRGMAGETQYF.